Listed below are T cell receptor beta chains from one sample, sequenced in a study of blood T cell repertoires in COVID-19. The protocol was immunoSEQ multiplex PCR, while the TCRdb copy is restricted to in-frame clones and leaves out a portion. This table has 130,000 to 150,000 clones, about 83% appearing once. Input material: PBMCs or T cells enriched from blood (not recorded which). The receptors originated from a woman in her fifties or sixties who had been exposed to COVID-19. Both conserved end residues are part of each CDR3. A D gene is named only where the DNA matches it firmly. Clone size is given for some rows only: seen once, a few or many times, or a class if the clone is expanded.

V	size	J	D	CDR3	DNA
TRBV7-9	.	TRBJ1-5	.	CASSLQGWEQPQHF	TGTGCCAGCAGCCTACAGGGTTGGGAGCAGCCCCAGCATTTT
TRBV5-1	.	TRBJ2-2	.	CASSTLAGDTGELFF	TGCGCCAGCAGCACCCTGGCAGGGGACACCGGGGAGCTGTTTTTT
TRBV29-1	few	TRBJ2-6	.	CSVELTALSGANVLTF	TGCAGCGTTGAGCTGACAGCCTTATCTGGGGCCAACGTCCTGACTTTC
TRBV7-9	.	TRBJ1-2	.	CASSPSQGLGYTF	TGTGCCAGCAGCCCCAGCCAGGGGCTTGGCTACACCTTC
TRBV29-1	.	TRBJ2-2	TRBD2	CSVVTSGGGGELFF	TGCAGCGTTGTGACTAGCGGGGGAGGCGGGGAGCTGTTTTTT
TRBV19	.	TRBJ2-1	.	CASTRGTEQFF	TGTGCCAGTACCAGGGGAACAGAGCAGTTCTTC
TRBV11-2	.	TRBJ2-1	TRBD1	CASSLERGLFPHEQFF	TGTGCCAGCAGCTTAGAGAGGGGGCTTTTCCCCCATGAGCAGTTCTTC
TRBV6-5	.	TRBJ2-7	.	CASSLLTSYEQYF	TGTGCCAGCAGTCTCCTGACTTCCTACGAGCAGTACTTC
TRBV9	.	TRBJ2-1	.	CASSVGYTGRNEQFF	TGTGCCAGCAGCGTGGGCTACACAGGAAGGAATGAGCAGTTCTTC
TRBV7-2	.	TRBJ2-7	.	CASSSQGAGSHEQYF	TGTGCCAGCAGCTCCCAAGGGGCAGGGTCCCACGAGCAGTACTTC
TRBV19	.	TRBJ2-7	TRBD2	CASSGRLAGGPVDEQYF	TGTGCCAGTAGTGGCCGACTAGCGGGGGGGCCGGTCGACGAGCAGTACTTC
TRBV6-5	.	TRBJ2-1	.	CATRTVGRWHEQFF	TGTGCCACCAGGACCGTAGGGAGGTGGCATGAGCAGTTCTTC
TRBV7-8	.	TRBJ2-7	.	CASSPRNYEQYF	TGTGCCAGCAGCCCTAGAAACTACGAGCAGTACTTC
TRBV6-5	.	TRBJ2-7	.	CASSSVGGEQYF	TGTGCCAGCAGTTCAGTCGGCGGAGAGCAGTACTTC
TRBV20-1	.	TRBJ2-2	.	CSASQRAGNTGELFF	TGCAGTGCTAGTCAGAGGGCAGGGAACACCGGGGAGCTGTTTTTT
TRBV7-2	.	TRBJ2-1	TRBD1	CASSLAFGQGANNEQFF	TGTGCCAGCAGCTTAGCTTTCGGACAGGGAGCTAACAATGAGCAGTTCTTC
TRBV5-4	few	TRBJ2-7	TRBD1	CASSSYRGTYEQYF	TGTGCCAGCAGCTCCTACAGGGGTACCTACGAGCAGTACTTC
TRBV10-3	once	TRBJ2-1	TRBD2	CAISGGGAGGYNEQFF	TGTGCCATCAGTGGAGGGGGAGCGGGGGGGTACAATGAGCAGTTCTTC
TRBV5-5	.	TRBJ2-1	.	CASSFQGGDEQFF	TGTGCCAGCAGCTTCCAGGGGGGCGATGAGCAGTTCTTC
TRBV6-5	few	TRBJ1-3	.	CASSPGNSGNTIYF	TGTGCCAGCAGCCCGGGTAACTCTGGAAACACCATATATTTT
TRBV6-5	.	TRBJ1-1	.	CASSPKMPGEAFF	TGTGCCAGCAGCCCCAAGATGCCGGGAGAAGCTTTCTTT
TRBV7-9	once	TRBJ2-3	.	CASSLGLSVADTQYF	TGTGCCAGCAGCTTAGGACTATCGGTCGCAGATACGCAGTATTTT
TRBV10-1	.	TRBJ2-3	TRBD2	CASSESGAGGADTQYF	TGCGCCAGCAGTGAGTCCGGGGCCGGGGGGGCAGATACGCAGTATTTT
TRBV7-2	.	TRBJ2-7	TRBD2	CASGTFRASGRARYEQYF	TGTGCCAGCGGTACTTTTAGGGCTAGCGGGAGGGCTCGATACGAGCAGTACTTC
TRBV30	once	TRBJ2-2	.	CAWRRGSTGELFF	TGTGCCTGGAGACGGGGGTCCACCGGGGAGCTGTTTTTT
TRBV10-1	.	TRBJ2-3	.	CASSESTGRNWGTQYF	TGCGCCAGCAGTGAGTCAACAGGGCGGAATTGGGGTACGCAGTATTTT
TRBV19	.	TRBJ1-1	.	CASSIVVGGGNAEAFF	TGTGCCAGTAGTATAGTCGTGGGTGGGGGGAACGCTGAAGCTTTCTTT
TRBV20-1	few	TRBJ2-3	TRBD2	CSASIGLAGRNTQYF	TGCAGTGCTAGTATTGGACTAGCGGGGAGAAATACGCAGTATTTT
TRBV7-2	.	TRBJ1-4	.	CASSLGGRTNEKLFF	TGTGCCAGCAGCTTGGGGGGAAGGACTAATGAAAAACTGTTTTTT
TRBV10-3	.	TRBJ1-1	TRBD1	CAINRGDTEAFF	TGTGCCATTAACAGGGGGGACACTGAAGCTTTCTTT
TRBV11-3	few	TRBJ2-1	TRBD2	CASSLGASGRNEQFF	TGTGCCAGCAGCTTAGGGGCTAGCGGGAGGAATGAGCAGTTCTTC
TRBV7-9	.	TRBJ2-5	.	CASVQQGSQQETQYF	TGTGCCAGCGTACAGCAGGGGTCTCAACAAGAGACCCAGTACTTC
TRBV21-1	.	TRBJ1-1	.	CASSKTRTGNTEAFF	TGTGCCAGCAGCAAAACCCGGACAGGTAACACTGAAGCTTTCTTT
TRBV27	.	TRBJ2-1	TRBD2	CASSLSAGGPANEQFF	TGTGCCAGCAGTTTATCGGCGGGGGGGCCGGCCAATGAGCAGTTCTTC
TRBV19	once	TRBJ2-1	.	CASSIARQSSYNEQFF	TGTGCCAGTAGTATAGCCCGACAGAGCTCCTACAATGAGCAGTTCTTC
TRBV19	.	TRBJ2-7	.	CASNPGVLAYEQYF	TGTGCCAGTAACCCGGGAGTGTTAGCCTACGAGCAGTACTTC
TRBV7-2	.	TRBJ1-1	.	CASRTSGQNTEAFF	TGTGCCAGCAGGACCTCGGGACAGAACACTGAAGCTTTCTTT
TRBV12-5	.	TRBJ2-2	TRBD2	CASGPGTSGNTGELFF	TGTGCTAGTGGCCCCGGGACTAGCGGCAACACCGGGGAGCTGTTTTTT
TRBV10-2	.	TRBJ2-2	.	CAANKALAGTGELFF	TGCGCCGCTAACAAGGCGTTGGCGGGGACCGGGGAGCTGTTTTTT
TRBV7-2	once	TRBJ2-4	.	CASSAGSLAKNIQYF	TGTGCCAGCAGCGCCGGGAGCCTGGCCAAAAACATTCAGTACTTC
TRBV11-2	.	TRBJ2-1	TRBD2	CASSLTSGRASEQFF	TGTGCCAGCAGCTTGACTAGCGGGAGGGCCAGTGAGCAGTTCTTC
TRBV6-4	once	TRBJ2-1	TRBD2	CASRVTGGPYNEQFF	TGTGCCAGCAGAGTTACGGGGGGACCTTACAATGAGCAGTTCTTC
TRBV7-6	few	TRBJ2-2	TRBD1	CASSFRTGGTGELFF	TGTGCCAGCAGCTTCCGGACAGGGGGGACCGGGGAGCTGTTTTTT